This T cell receptor beta chain comes out of a study of T cell repertoires in cytomegalovirus infection. Overall study context: An indication of both CMV infection and matching HLA type came from public TCR beta signatures.

This clonotype was counted between two and nine times. Its antigen is not known. Study-wide results and caveats: Predominance within the ex vivo response was attributable to HLA-C-restricted CMV-specific TCR beta clonotypes. Frequencies of public TCR beta families were cumulated, and this identified carriers of CMV plus the relevant HLA.

TCRdb itself ran the reads through MiXCR, one entry per CDR3 protein. The sample holds a few hundred thousand distinct CDR3 sequences, approximately 9% seen once. V lost 6 bases to trimming and J lost 7 bases, with 16 bases between them. The CDR3 has 13 residues. CDR1 MDHEN and CDR2 SYDVKM come from the germline V gene. The chain uses TRBV28 and TRBJ2-7; the D gene could be TRBD1 or TRBD2 (6 bases each). The source material was PBMCs. The receptor was derived from a human donor in good health (CMV status not recorded). Some clones in this sample may be carry-over from other donors' samples. The CDR3 DNA reads as TGTGCCAGCAGAGGGGGACTGCCTGGGGAGCAGTACTTC. Protein sequence: CASRGGLPGEQYF.